This TCR beta chain emerged from a study of beta chain features in type 1 diabetes. On this clone itself: Antigen unknown.

This CDR3 comprises 14 residues. Trimming removed 7 bases from V and 0 bases from J, with 14 bases in between. Germline V gene sequence: CDR1 SGHRS, CDR2 YFSETQ. Study-level points and caveats: Type 1 diabetes patients showed a moderate but significant shortening of TCRB CDR3s in all four CD4+ subsets.

Expressed TCRB transcripts were sequenced because the isolated RNA had all been reverse transcribed beforehand. Profiling relied on immunoSEQ multiplex PCR, and the TCRdb table lists in-frame clones only, not all of them. The sample consists of approximately 50,000 clones, 35% to 50% of them appearing once. The chain joins TRBV5-1 to TRBJ2-7; D is undetermined. The sequenced sample was Tregs from blood. The sequence was collected from a man aged 25 to 40 with type 1 diabetes. CDR3 sequence reads: CASGRSLFSYEQYF. CDR3 sequence (DNA): TGCGCCAGCGGCAGATCCCTGTTCTCCTACGAGCAGTACTTC.